Below, 17 T cell receptor beta chains from the same sample are listed, as sequenced in a study of blood T cell repertoires in COVID-19. The protocol was immunoSEQ multiplex PCR, while the TCRdb copy is restricted to in-frame clones and leaves out a portion. This sample has about 270,000 clones, with roughly nine tenths found just once. The sample consisted of PBMCs or T cells enriched from blood (not recorded which). All receptors come from a woman between 18 and 29 years old who had recovered from COVID-19.

The chain links TRBV4-3 to TRBJ1-6; D not resolved. Germline CDR1 and CDR2: LGHNA and YSLEER. The CDR3 is 15 residues long. V dropped 0 bases and J dropped 5 bases, with 8 bases sitting between them. The CDR3 region has the DNA TGCGCCAGCAGCCAAGAGGTAACAGATAATTCACCCCTCCACTTT. Encoded protein: CASSQEVTDNSPLHF.

This clone appeared a single time. This chain joins TRBV30 and TRBJ1-1, with TRBD1 as a possible D gene (5 bases). V lost 5 bases to trimming and J lost 3 bases, with 10 bases between them. The V gene's germline CDR1 is GTSNPN and CDR2 SVGIG (reference sequence). The CDR3 runs to 12 residues. CDR3 bases: TGTGCCTGGGGCGCGGGGGACACTGAAGCTTTCTTT. Translated, it gives CAWGAGDTEAFF.

The chain has TRBV5-5 and TRBJ2-1; D ambiguous. The CDR3 totals 16 residues. V was shortened by 0 bases and J by 1 base, with 11 bases between the two germline ends. CDR1 SGHKS and CDR2 YYEKEE come from the germline V gene (reference sequence). The CDR3 DNA reads as TGTGCCAGCAGCTTGGGAATTAGCTATTCCTACAATGAGCAGTTCTTC. It codes for CASSLGISYSYNEQFF.

The J gene is TRBJ1-5, the V gene TRBV19; 7 bases match TRBD1. Germline V lookup: CDR1 LNHDA, CDR2 SQIVND (reference sequence). After removal of 9 bases from V and 2 bases from J, the junction contained 7 bases not matched to a gene. The CDR3 consists of 14 residues. CDR3 loop: CASKTGLGNQPQHF. The DNA of the CDR3 is TGTGCCAGCAAGACAGGGCTGGGCAATCAGCCCCAGCATTTT.

In this sample, this clone turned up once. The chain joins TRBV5-5 to TRBJ2-1; possibly TRBD2 for D (6 bases). CDR1 SGHKS and CDR2 YYEKEE come from the germline V gene (reference sequence). CDR3 length equals 15 residues. Deletions cut 0 bases from V and 10 bases from J, with 17 bases between. The CDR3 DNA follows: TGTGCCAGCAGCTTGGTATACGGGACTGGGTCAGAGCAGTTCTTC. This translates into CASSLVYGTGSEQFF.

The rearrangement joins TRBV21-1 to TRBJ1-2; the table's TRBD1 call for D was not verified on the DNA. TRBV21-1 constitutes a pseudogene. This CDR3 is 15 amino acids long. CDR3 loop: CASNPDRRTNYGYTF. CDR3 DNA sequence: TGTGCCAGCAACCCAGACAGGCGCACTAACTATGGCTACACCTTC.

V is TRBV19 and J is TRBJ2-5; a weak D match, TRBD1 (6 bases). CDR1 and CDR2 from the germline V gene are LNHDA and SQIVND (reference sequence). With 7 bases removed from V and 2 bases from J, the gap between germline ends came to 17 bases. This CDR3 comprises 15 residues. DNA for the CDR3: TGTGCCAGTACCAGAACCACAGGGAATCAAGAGACCCAGTACTTC. It specifies CASTRTTGNQETQYF.

The gene calls are TRBV12-3 or TRBV12-4 and TRBJ2-3, with D unresolved. The CDR3 totals 12 residues. V shed 6 bases and J shed 1 base, with 5 bases lying between them. Here the CDR3 reads CASSPGTDTQYF. The CDR3 coding sequence is TGTGCCAGCAGCCCAGGCACAGATACGCAGTATTTT.

The chain links TRBV19 to TRBJ2-3; 9 positions match TRBD1. Germline V gives CDR1 LNHDA, CDR2 SQIVND (reference sequence). V lost 4 bases and J lost 2; bases outside the gene matches: 4. The CDR3 is 15 amino acids. The CDR3 region has the DNA TGTGCCAGTAGTACAGGACAGGGGATCACAGATACGCAGTATTTT. Its protein is CASSTGQGITDTQYF.

This clone was observed a handful of times. CDR3 residues: CASSQKTVSFSYEQYF. CDR3 nucleotide sequence: TGCGCCAGCAGCCAAAAGACAGTATCTTTTTCCTACGAGCAGTACTTC. The chain recombines TRBV4-3 with TRBJ2-7, with a tentative D call TRBD1 (5 bases). Germline CDR1 is LGHNA and CDR2 is YSLEER. The CDR3 consists of 16 residues. Trimming left V 2 bases short and J 1 base short, with 15 bases between.

The chain is built from TRBV14 and TRBJ1-1; D unclear. This CDR3 has 14 amino acids. From germline, CDR1 is SGHDN and CDR2 FVKESK. Trimming cost V 1 base and J 4 bases, with 10 bases left between them. DNA for the CDR3: TGTGCCAGCAGCCAAGTTGGGAGGGCCACTGAAGCTTTCTTT. This codes for CASSQVGRATEAFF.

This rearrangement joins TRBV19 to TRBJ1-2; D remains unclear. Germline loops: CDR1 LNHDA, CDR2 SQIVND (reference sequence). V was shortened by 3 bases and J by 7 bases, with 30 bases between the two germline ends. CDR3 length: 19 amino acids. Here the CDR3 reads CASSITEAVTAGLLGGYTF. Here the CDR3 DNA reads TGTGCCAGTAGTATTACGGAGGCCGTAACTGCCGGGCTCCTGGGTGGCTACACCTTC.

V is TRBV28 and J is TRBJ1-1; 8 bases match TRBD1. Trimming removed 5 bases from V and 1 base from J; junction bases left unmatched: 9. The CDR3 length is 16 residues. Germline CDR1 is MDHEN and CDR2 is SYDVKM. The CDR3 loop is CASSPDRVGWNTEAFF. CDR3 in DNA: TGTGCCAGCAGTCCGGACAGGGTAGGTTGGAACACTGAAGCTTTCTTT.

The V call is TRBV9, the J call TRBJ2-5, with 7 bases aligning to TRBD1. There are 16 residues in the CDR3. V trimming: 0 bases; J trimming: 1 base; junction bases outside the gene matches: 6. Per the germline V gene, CDR1 is SGDLS and CDR2 is YYNGEE. This CDR3 is CASSVALGTAQETQYF. The CDR3, as DNA: TGTGCCAGCAGCGTAGCCTTGGGGACAGCCCAAGAGACCCAGTACTTC.

The chain recombines TRBV11-3 with TRBJ2-7; TRBD1 might be the D (5 bases). Germline CDR1 is SGHNT and CDR2 is YENEEA. V gave up 2 bases and J gave up 4 bases, with 15 bases separating them. The CDR3 consists of 15 residues. CDR3: CASSLTGYPGYEQYF. The CDR3 region has the DNA TGTGCCAGCAGCTTAACAGGCTACCCTGGGTACGAGCAGTACTTC.

This chain connects TRBV12-1 to TRBJ2-1; the D call of TRBD2 is as the table states it, not checked on the DNA. TRBV12-1 is a listed pseudogene. CDR3 length: 12 amino acids. The chain's CDR3 is CASSRGYNEQFF. The CDR3 region has the DNA TGTGCCAGCAGCCGGGGGTACAATGAGCAGTTCTTC.

J is TRBJ2-1 and V is TRBV29-1, with TRBD1 matching over 8 bases. Trimming cost V 8 bases and J 5 bases; bases outside gene matches: 17. The CDR3 extends over 16 amino acids. In germline, CDR1 is SQVTM, CDR2 ANQGSEA. This CDR3 is CSYRDRYYPGDNEQFF. The CDR3 coding sequence is TGCAGCTACCGGGACAGGTACTACCCAGGAGACAATGAGCAGTTCTTC.